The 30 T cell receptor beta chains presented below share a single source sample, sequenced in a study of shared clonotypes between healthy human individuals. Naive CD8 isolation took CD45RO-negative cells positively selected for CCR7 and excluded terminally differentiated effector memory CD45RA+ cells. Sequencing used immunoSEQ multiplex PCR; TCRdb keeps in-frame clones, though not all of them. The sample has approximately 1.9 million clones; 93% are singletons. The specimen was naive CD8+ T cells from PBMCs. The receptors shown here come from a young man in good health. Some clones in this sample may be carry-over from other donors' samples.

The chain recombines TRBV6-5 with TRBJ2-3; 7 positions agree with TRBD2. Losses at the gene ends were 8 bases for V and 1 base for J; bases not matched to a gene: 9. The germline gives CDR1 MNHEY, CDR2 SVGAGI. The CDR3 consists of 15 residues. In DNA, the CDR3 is TGTGCCAGCGGCCTTAGCGGGCAACGCACAGATACGCAGTATTTT. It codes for CASGLSGQRTDTQYF.

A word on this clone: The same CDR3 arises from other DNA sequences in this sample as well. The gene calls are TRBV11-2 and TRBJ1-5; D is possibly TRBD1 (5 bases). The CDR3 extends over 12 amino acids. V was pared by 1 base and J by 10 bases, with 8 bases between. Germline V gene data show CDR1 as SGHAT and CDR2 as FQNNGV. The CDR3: CASSLVGGPQHF. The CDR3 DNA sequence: TGTGCCAGCAGCTTAGTCGGGGGTCCCCAGCATTTT.

The CDR3 DNA reads as TGCGCCAGCAGCCAAGTATGGGGAGGGAAAGGAAACACCATATATTTT. Translation gives CASSQVWGGKGNTIYF. This chain connects TRBV4-3 to TRBJ1-3; D gene unclear. The CDR3 is 16 amino acids. V lost 1 base and J 4 bases, leaving 14 bases between the germline ends. The germline V gene encodes CDR1 LGHNA and CDR2 YSLEER.

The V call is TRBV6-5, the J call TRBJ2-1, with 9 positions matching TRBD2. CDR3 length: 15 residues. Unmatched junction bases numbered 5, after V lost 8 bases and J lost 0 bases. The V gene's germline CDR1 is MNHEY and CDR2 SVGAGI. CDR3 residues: CASRGRESSYNEQFF. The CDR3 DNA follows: TGTGCCAGCCGCGGGAGGGAGAGCTCCTACAATGAGCAGTTCTTC.

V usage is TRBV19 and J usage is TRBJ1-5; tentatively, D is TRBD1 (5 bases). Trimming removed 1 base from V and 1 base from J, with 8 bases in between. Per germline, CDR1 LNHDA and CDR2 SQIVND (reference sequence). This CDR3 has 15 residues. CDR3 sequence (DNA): TGTGCCAGTAGTATAGGACAGACGAGCAATCAGCCCCAGCATTTT. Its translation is CASSIGQTSNQPQHF.

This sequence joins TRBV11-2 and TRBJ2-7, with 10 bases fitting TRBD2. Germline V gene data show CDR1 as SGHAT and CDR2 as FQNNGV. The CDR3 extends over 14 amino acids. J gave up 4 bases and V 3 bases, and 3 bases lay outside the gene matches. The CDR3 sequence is CASSLASGGYEQYF. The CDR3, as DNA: TGTGCCAGCAGCTTGGCTAGCGGGGGATACGAGCAGTACTTC.

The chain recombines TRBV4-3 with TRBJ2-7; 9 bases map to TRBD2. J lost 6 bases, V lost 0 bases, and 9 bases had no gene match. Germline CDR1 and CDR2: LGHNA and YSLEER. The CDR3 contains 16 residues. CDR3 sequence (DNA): TGCGCCAGCAGCCAAGATTGGCGGGAGGGTTCCCTCGAGCAGTACTTC. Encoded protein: CASSQDWREGSLEQYF.

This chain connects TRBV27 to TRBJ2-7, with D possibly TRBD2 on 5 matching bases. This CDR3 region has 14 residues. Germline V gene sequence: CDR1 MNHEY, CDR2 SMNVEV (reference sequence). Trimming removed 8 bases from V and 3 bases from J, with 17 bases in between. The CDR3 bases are TGTGCCAGCTCCCCCGACGGGAAGGACTACGAGCAGTACTTC. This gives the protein CASSPDGKDYEQYF.

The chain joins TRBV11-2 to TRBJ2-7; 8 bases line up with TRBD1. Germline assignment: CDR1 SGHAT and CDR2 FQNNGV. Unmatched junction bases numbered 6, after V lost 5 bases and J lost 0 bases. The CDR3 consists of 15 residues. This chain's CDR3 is CASSGWGQVSYEQYF. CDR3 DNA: TGTGCCAGCAGCGGGTGGGGACAGGTCTCCTACGAGCAGTACTTC.

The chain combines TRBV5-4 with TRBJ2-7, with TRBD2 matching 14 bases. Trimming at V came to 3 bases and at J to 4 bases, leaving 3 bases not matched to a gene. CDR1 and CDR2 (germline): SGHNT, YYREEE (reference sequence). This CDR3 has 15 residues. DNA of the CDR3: TGTGCCAGCAGCTGGGGGACTAGCGGGGGTTACGAGCAGTACTTC. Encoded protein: CASSWGTSGGYEQYF.

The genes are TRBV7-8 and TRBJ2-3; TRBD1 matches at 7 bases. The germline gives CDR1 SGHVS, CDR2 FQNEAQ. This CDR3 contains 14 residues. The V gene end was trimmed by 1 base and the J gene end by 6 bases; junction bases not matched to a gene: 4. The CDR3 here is CASSLEGAVDTQYF. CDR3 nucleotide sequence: TGTGCCAGCAGCTTAGAGGGGGCGGTTGATACGCAGTATTTT.

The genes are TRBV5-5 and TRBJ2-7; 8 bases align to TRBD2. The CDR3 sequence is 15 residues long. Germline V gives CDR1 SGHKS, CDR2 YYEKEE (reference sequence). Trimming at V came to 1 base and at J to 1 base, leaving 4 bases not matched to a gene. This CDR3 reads CASSLTSGASYEQYF. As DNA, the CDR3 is TGTGCCAGCAGCTTGACTAGCGGAGCTTCCTACGAGCAGTACTTC. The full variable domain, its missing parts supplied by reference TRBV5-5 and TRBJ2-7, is DAGVTQSPTHLIKTRGQQVTLRCSPISGHKSVSWYQQVLGQGPQFIFQYYEKEERGRGNFPDRFSARQFPNYSSELNVNALLLGDSALYLCASSLTSGASYEQYFGPGTRLTVT.

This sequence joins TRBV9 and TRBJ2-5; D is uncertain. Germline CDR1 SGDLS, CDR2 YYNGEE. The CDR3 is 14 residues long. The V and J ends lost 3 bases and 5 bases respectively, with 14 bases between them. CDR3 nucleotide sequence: TGTGCCAGCAGCGAGGGAAGGGTATGGGAGACCCAGTACTTC. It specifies CASSEGRVWETQYF.

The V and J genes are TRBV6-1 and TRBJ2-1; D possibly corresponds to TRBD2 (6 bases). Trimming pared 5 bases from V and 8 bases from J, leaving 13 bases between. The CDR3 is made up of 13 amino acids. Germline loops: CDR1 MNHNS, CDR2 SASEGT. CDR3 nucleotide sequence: TGTGCCAGCAGTAAGACTAGTCTTCATGAGCAGTTCTTC. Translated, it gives CASSKTSLHEQFF.

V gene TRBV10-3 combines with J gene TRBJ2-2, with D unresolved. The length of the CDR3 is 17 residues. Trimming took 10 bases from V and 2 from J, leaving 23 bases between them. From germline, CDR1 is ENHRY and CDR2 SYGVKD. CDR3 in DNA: TGTGCCACGCGAAACTCTCGGTCGGAACAAAACACCGGGGAGCTGTTTTTT. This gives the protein CATRNSRSEQNTGELFF.

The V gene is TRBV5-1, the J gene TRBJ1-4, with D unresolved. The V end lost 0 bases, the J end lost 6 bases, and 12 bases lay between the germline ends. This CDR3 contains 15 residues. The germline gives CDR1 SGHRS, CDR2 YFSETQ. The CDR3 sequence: CASSLGTPRDEKLFF. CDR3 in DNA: TGCGCCAGCAGCTTGGGGACCCCCCGGGATGAAAAACTGTTTTTT.

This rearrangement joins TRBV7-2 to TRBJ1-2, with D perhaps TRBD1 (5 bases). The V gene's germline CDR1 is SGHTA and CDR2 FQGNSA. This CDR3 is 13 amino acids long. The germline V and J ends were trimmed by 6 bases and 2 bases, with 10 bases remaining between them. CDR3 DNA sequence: TGTGCCAGCAGAGCCCGGGACAACTATGGCTACACCTTC. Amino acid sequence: CASRARDNYGYTF.

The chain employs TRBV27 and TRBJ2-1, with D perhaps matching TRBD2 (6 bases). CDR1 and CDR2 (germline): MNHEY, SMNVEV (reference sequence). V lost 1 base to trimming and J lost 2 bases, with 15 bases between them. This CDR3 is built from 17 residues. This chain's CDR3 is CASSLLLGGNPYNEQFF. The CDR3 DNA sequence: TGTGCCAGCAGTTTATTGCTCGGAGGGAATCCCTACAATGAGCAGTTCTTC.

The CDR3 DNA follows: TGTGCCAGTAGTACCGCGTGGAACACTGAAGCTTTCTTT. Protein product: CASSTAWNTEAFF. The chain links TRBV19 to TRBJ1-1; D call uncertain. V was shortened by 4 bases and J by 1 base, with 7 bases between the two germline ends. The CDR3 is 13 amino acids. Per germline, CDR1 LNHDA and CDR2 SQIVND (reference sequence).

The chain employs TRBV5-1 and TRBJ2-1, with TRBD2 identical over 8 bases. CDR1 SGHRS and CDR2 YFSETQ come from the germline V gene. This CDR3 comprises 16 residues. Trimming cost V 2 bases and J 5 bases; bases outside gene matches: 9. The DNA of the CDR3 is TGCGCCAGCAGCTTCAAGCTAGCGGGTCCGAACAATGAGCAGTTCTTC. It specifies CASSFKLAGPNNEQFF.

CDR3 amino acids: CASSSRGSEQYF. The CDR3 DNA reads as TGTGCCAGCAGCTCTAGGGGGTCGGAGCAGTACTTC. The chain is built from TRBV6-6 and TRBJ2-7; perhaps TRBD1 as D (6 bases). V lost 6 bases and J 7 bases, leaving 13 bases between the germline ends. The germline V gene has CDR1 MNHNY and CDR2 SVGAGI (reference sequence). CDR3 length: 12 residues.

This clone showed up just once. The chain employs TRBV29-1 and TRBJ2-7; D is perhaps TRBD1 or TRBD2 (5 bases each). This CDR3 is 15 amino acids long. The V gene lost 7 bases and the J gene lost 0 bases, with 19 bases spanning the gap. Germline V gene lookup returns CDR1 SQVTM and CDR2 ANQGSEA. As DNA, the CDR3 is TGCAGCGCCCGGGTTCGGGGCGGTAGCTCCTACGAGCAGTACTTC. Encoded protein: CSARVRGGSSYEQYF.

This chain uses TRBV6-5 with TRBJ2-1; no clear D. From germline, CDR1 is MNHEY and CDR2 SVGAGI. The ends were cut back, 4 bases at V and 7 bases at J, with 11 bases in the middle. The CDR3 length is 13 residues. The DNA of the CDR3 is TGTGCCAGCAGTTCCTCATCTGGGAATGAGCAGTTCTTC. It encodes CASSSSSGNEQFF.

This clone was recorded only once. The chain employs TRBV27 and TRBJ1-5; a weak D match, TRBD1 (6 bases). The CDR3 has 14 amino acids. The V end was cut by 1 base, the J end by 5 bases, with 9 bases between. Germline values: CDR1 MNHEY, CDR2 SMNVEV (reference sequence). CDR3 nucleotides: TGTGCCAGCAGTTTATTTTCAGGGGATCAGCCCCAGCATTTT. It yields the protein CASSLFSGDQPQHF.

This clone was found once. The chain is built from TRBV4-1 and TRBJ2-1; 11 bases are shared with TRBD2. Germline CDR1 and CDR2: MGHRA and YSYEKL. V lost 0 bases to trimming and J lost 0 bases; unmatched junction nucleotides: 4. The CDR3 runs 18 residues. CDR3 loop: CASSQDTSGRRSYNEQFF. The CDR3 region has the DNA TGCGCCAGCAGCCAAGATACTAGCGGGAGACGCTCCTACAATGAGCAGTTCTTC.

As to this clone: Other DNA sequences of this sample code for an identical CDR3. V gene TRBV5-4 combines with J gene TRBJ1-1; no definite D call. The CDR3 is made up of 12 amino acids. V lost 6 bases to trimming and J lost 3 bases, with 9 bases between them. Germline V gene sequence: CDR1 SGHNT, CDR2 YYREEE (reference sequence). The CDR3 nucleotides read TGTGCCAGCACCGGACCAGACACTGAAGCTTTCTTT. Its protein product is CASTGPDTEAFF. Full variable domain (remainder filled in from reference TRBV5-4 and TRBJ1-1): ETGVTQSPTHLIKTRGQQVTLRCSSQSGHNTVSWYQQALGQGPQFIFQYYREEENGRGNFPPRFSGLQFPNYSSELNVNALELDDSALYLCASTGPDTEAFFGQGTRLTVV.

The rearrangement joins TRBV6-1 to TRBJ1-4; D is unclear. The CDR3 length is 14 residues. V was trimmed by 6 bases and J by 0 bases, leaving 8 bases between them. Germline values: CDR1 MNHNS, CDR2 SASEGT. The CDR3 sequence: CASSNGATNEKLFF. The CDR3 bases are TGTGCCAGCAGCAACGGGGCAACTAATGAAAAACTGTTTTTT.

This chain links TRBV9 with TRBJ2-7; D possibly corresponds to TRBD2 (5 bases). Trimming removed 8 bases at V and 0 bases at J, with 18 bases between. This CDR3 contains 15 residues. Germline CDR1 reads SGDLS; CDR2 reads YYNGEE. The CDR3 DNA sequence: TGTGCCAGTAGTAGCGATGCAGGAAGCTCCTACGAGCAGTACTTC. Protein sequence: CASSSDAGSSYEQYF.

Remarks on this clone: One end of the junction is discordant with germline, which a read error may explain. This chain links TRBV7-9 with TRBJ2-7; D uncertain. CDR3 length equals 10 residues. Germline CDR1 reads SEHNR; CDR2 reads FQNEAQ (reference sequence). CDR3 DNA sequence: TGTGCCAGCAGCTCCCACGAGCAGTACTTC. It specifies CASSSHEQYF.

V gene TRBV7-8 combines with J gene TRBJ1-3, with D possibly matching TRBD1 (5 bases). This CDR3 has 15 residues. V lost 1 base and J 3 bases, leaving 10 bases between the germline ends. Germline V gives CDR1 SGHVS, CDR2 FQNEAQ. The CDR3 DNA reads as TGTGCCAGCAGCTTAGAACCGGGACTTGGAAACACCATATATTTT. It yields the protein CASSLEPGLGNTIYF.